These T cell receptor beta chains were read from a single sample in a study of technical replicates of blood from a handful of donors. Here immunoSEQ multiplex PCR was the method, and the copy in TCRdb shows in-frame clones only, minus some. The repertoire holds 80,000 or so clones, with about 94% as singletons. The specimen was T cells isolated from PBMCs. The receptors come from a human donor in good health. The CDR3 runs from the conserved cysteine through the conserved F or W. The D gene is left open where the match is weak. Clone size is shown for a subset of rows, as once, few, many or a class of expanded clone.

.	TRBV25-1	.	TRBJ2-7	CASSERDSSYEQYF	TGTGCCAGCAGTGAACGAGATAGCTCCTACGAGCAGTACTTC
.	TRBV18	.	TRBJ2-7	CASSPPSGSYEQYF	TGTGCCAGCTCACCACCCAGCGGGTCCTACGAGCAGTACTTC
TRBD2	TRBV9	.	TRBJ2-1	CASSVAPRKTSGSNEQFF	TGTGCCAGCAGCGTAGCCCCAAGGAAGACTAGCGGGAGCAATGAGCAGTTCTTC
.	TRBV5-8	.	TRBJ2-7	CASSLGTLRGGHLSYEQYF	TGTGCCAGCAGCTTGGGTACTCTACGAGGGGGACATCTCTCCTACGAGCAGTACTTC
.	TRBV29-1	.	TRBJ1-3	CSVGVQGSGNTIYF	TGCAGCGTTGGGGTACAGGGATCCGGAAACACCATATATTTT
.	TRBV19	.	TRBJ1-3	CASSMGHFSGNTIYF	TGTGCCAGTAGTATGGGACATTTCTCTGGAAACACCATATATTTT
.	TRBV12-5	.	TRBJ1-1	CASGPQGPEAFF	TGTGCTAGTGGTCCACAGGGCCCTGAAGCTTTCTTT
.	TRBV5-6	.	TRBJ2-1	CASSFRTINEQFF	TGTGCCAGCAGCTTCCGGACAATCAATGAGCAGTTCTTC
.	TRBV6-4	.	TRBJ1-1	CASSLEQNTEAFF	TGTGCCAGCAGTCTGGAGCAGAACACTGAAGCTTTCTTT
.	TRBV11-2	.	TRBJ2-2	CASSPQAFNTGELFF	TGTGCCAGCAGCCCGCAGGCTTTTAACACCGGGGAGCTGTTTTTT
TRBD1	TRBV13	.	TRBJ1-1	CASSLDRGTEAFF	TGTGCCAGCAGCTTAGACAGGGGGACTGAAGCTTTCTTT
.	TRBV7-9	.	TRBJ1-3	CASSLRHSSSGNTIYF	TGTGCCAGCAGCTTAAGACATTCGAGCTCTGGAAACACCATATATTTT
TRBD1	TRBV6-1	.	TRBJ2-3	CASSLGDRKDTQYF	TGTGCCAGCAGTTTGGGGGACAGGAAAGATACGCAGTATTTT
.	TRBV19	.	TRBJ1-5	CASSGPQGGGRGFNQPQHF	TGTGCCAGTAGTGGCCCCCAAGGGGGGGGACGGGGGTTTAATCAGCCCCAGCATTTT
TRBD1	TRBV7-9	.	TRBJ2-7	CASSLGTGSIYEQYF	TGTGCCAGCAGCCTCGGGACAGGGTCGATCTACGAGCAGTACTTC
.	TRBV4-3	few	TRBJ1-4	CASSQAASRTTNEKLFF	TGCGCCAGCAGCCAAGCTGCCAGTCGTACAACTAATGAAAAACTGTTTTTT
.	TRBV9	few	TRBJ1-1	CASSGGSERGENTEAFF	TGTGCCAGCAGCGGAGGGAGTGAGAGAGGAGAGAACACTGAAGCTTTCTTT
TRBD2	TRBV7-9	.	TRBJ2-2	CASSLAPLARLPNTGELFF	TGTGCCAGCAGCTTAGCGCCACTAGCGAGGCTACCGAACACCGGGGAGCTGTTTTTT
.	TRBV6-5	.	TRBJ2-5	CASRRTVKSETQYF	TGTGCCAGCAGGAGGACAGTGAAGTCAGAGACCCAGTACTTC
TRBD2	TRBV6-1	.	TRBJ2-3	CATTGTSAITDTQYF	TGTGCCACCACAGGCACTAGCGCAATCACAGATACGCAGTATTTT
.	TRBV11-3	.	TRBJ1-1	CASSSEGRWGRQNTEAFF	TGTGCCAGCAGCTCCGAGGGTCGGTGGGGGCGACAGAACACTGAAGCTTTCTTT
.	TRBV6-5	.	TRBJ2-7	CASSYSIGGSGYEQYF	TGTGCCAGCAGTTACTCGATTGGGGGGTCAGGGTACGAGCAGTACTTC
.	TRBV28	.	TRBJ2-7	CASSLPLKLDHAYEQYF	TGTGCCAGCAGTCTTCCCCTAAAGTTAGATCATGCCTACGAGCAGTACTTC
.	TRBV7-3	.	TRBJ2-1	CASSTIQGSEQFF	TGTGCCAGCAGCACCATACAGGGTAGTGAGCAGTTCTTC
.	TRBV28	once	TRBJ2-7	CASSLDPGAVYEQYF	TGTGCCAGCAGTTTGGACCCAGGGGCTGTCTACGAGCAGTACTTC
.	TRBV6-1	.	TRBJ2-7	CASIRGGSYEQYF	TGTGCCAGCATAAGAGGCGGCTCCTACGAGCAGTACTTC
.	TRBV6-6	once	TRBJ1-5	CASSYLEGYQPQHF	TGTGCCAGCAGTTACTTGGAGGGGTATCAGCCCCAGCATTTT
.	TRBV5-1	.	TRBJ2-3	CASSAASGGLATDTQYF	TGCGCCAGCAGCGCCGCCTCAGGGGGGCTAGCTACAGATACGCAGTATTTT
.	TRBV28	.	TRBJ1-2	CASRRLGQRYGYTF	TGTGCCAGCAGAAGATTGGGACAACGCTATGGCTACACCTTC
.	TRBV11-2	.	TRBJ2-1	CASSLVTSSYNEQFF	TGTGCCAGCAGCTTAGTGACAAGCTCCTACAATGAGCAGTTCTTC
TRBD1	TRBV25-1	.	TRBJ1-1	CASIRQGGLNTEAFF	TGTGCCAGCATCAGACAGGGAGGCTTGAACACTGAAGCTTTCTTT
.	TRBV7-2	.	TRBJ1-3	CASSLASSGTGNTIYF	TGTGCCAGCAGCTTAGCTTCGTCGGGGACTGGAAACACCATATATTTT
TRBD2	TRBV10-1	.	TRBJ2-3	CASSGSPSGIPDTQYF	TGCGCCAGCAGTGGATCCCCTAGCGGGATCCCAGATACGCAGTATTTT
.	TRBV9	once	TRBJ2-1	CASTGADYNEQFF	TGTGCCAGCACAGGGGCCGACTACAATGAGCAGTTCTTC
TRBD2	TRBV9	once	TRBJ2-3	CASSVETSGSTDTQYF	TGTGCCAGCAGCGTAGAAACTAGCGGTAGCACAGATACGCAGTATTTT